The clone carrying this T cell receptor (beta chain) appeared once. Trimming stripped 1 base from V and 1 base from J, with 7 bases between. The CDR3 totals 15 residues. Germline-derived CDR1 and CDR2 are SGHTA and FQGNSA. This sample was taken from a study of identifying expanded T cells in peripheral blood. No infections or other immune events were documented during collection. Sequencing was performed with immunoSEQ multiplex PCR; in TCRdb, only in-frame clones are kept and a portion is missing. The table shows nearly 60,000 clones, with about nine tenths occurring only once. The origin of this receptor is a person aged 18-70 years in good health. The chain carries TRBV7-2 and TRBJ2-2, with D hard to call. The sequenced sample consisted of blood. The CDR3 DNA is TGTGCCAGCAGCTTAGGGTGGGGGAACACCGGGGAGCTGTTTTTT. It translates to CASSLGWGNTGELFF.